The clone carrying this TCR beta chain was detected a few times. The data originate from a study of cytomegalovirus exposure and HLA in healthy donors. The PCR had 60 Vbeta and 13 Jbeta primers. TCRdb's table, derived via immunoSEQ multiplex PCR, lists solely in-frame clones and lacks some. The sample has more than 150,000 clones; over 70% are singletons. This CDR3 has 12 residues. The germline V gene encodes CDR1 SGHTA and CDR2 FQGNSA. V was pared by 6 bases and J by 5 bases, with 2 bases of the junction left unmatched. The genes are TRBV7-2 and TRBJ2-5; TRBD2 matches at 8 bases. Sequenced: PBMCs. This receptor was obtained from a woman in her 40s in good health and CMV-seropositive. In DNA, the CDR3 is TGTGCCAGCAGGGCTAGCGGGGAGACCCAGTACTTC. Protein product: CASRASGETQYF.